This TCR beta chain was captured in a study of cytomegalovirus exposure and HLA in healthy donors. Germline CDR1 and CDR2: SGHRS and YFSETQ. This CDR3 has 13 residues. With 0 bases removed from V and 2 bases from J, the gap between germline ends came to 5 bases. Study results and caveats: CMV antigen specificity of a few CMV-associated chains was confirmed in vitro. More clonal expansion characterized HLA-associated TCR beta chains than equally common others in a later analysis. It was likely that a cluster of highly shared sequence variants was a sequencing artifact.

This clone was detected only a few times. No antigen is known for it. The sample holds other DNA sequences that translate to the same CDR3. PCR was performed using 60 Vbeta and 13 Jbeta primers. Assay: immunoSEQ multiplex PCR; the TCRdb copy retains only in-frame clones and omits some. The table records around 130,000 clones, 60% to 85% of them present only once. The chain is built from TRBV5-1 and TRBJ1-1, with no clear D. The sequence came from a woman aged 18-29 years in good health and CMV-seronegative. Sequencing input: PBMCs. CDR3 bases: TGCGCCAGCAGCTTGGGGGCCAACACTGAAGCTTTCTTT. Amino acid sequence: CASSLGANTEAFF.